The 16 T cell receptor beta chains below all came from one sample that was sequenced in a study of cytomegalovirus exposure and HLA in healthy donors. PCR primers comprised 60 Vbeta and 13 Jbeta primers. The repertoire was sequenced with immunoSEQ multiplex PCR; TCRdb's copy has only in-frame clones and lacks some. Of some 180,000 clones listed, 60% to 85% are singletons. Material for sequencing was PBMCs. These receptors all come from a man younger than 35 in good health and CMV-seronegative.

The CDR3 spells CASSLPPAGPTDTQYF. For the CDR3, the DNA is TGTGCCAGCAGCTTGCCTCCGGCGGGGCCCACAGATACGCAGTATTTT. J is TRBJ2-3 and V is TRBV5-6; D might be TRBD2 (6 bases). The V end was cut by 1 base, the J end by 2 bases, with 14 bases between. This CDR3 comprises 16 residues. Germline CDR1 reads SGHDT; CDR2 reads YYEEEE.

Remarks on this clone: At the DNA level, this CDR3 is encoded by other sequences in the same sample as well. The chain employs TRBV5-1 and TRBJ2-3, with TRBD1 matching 8 bases. This CDR3 comprises 15 residues. Trimming took 0 bases from V and 0 from J; bases not matched to a gene: 0. Germline V gene sequence: CDR1 SGHRS, CDR2 YFSETQ. Here the CDR3 reads CASSLGQGSTDTQYF. The CDR3 DNA reads TGCGCCAGCAGCTTGGGACAGGGGAGCACAGATACGCAGTATTTT.

The chain uses TRBV27 and TRBJ2-1; tentatively, D is TRBD2 (6 bases). Germline V CDR1 and CDR2: MNHEY, SMNVEV (reference sequence). V lost 7 bases, J lost 9 bases, and 16 bases lay in between. The CDR3 sequence is 13 residues long. The CDR3 bases are TGTGCCAGCACCCGGGACTTGTGGGGTGAGCAGTTCTTC. Its translation: CASTRDLWGEQFF.

The chain recombines TRBV7-2 with TRBJ2-7, with 8 bases fitting TRBD1. This CDR3 contains 15 residues. With V trimmed by 1 base and J by 4 bases, 6 bases remained unmatched. From germline, CDR1 is SGHTA and CDR2 FQGNSA. The chain's CDR3 is CASSLGAGGVYEQYF. The DNA for the CDR3 is TGTGCCAGCAGCTTAGGGGCAGGGGGCGTATACGAGCAGTACTTC.

This clone was detected a few times. The gene calls are TRBV30 and TRBJ1-3, with TRBD1 as a possible D gene (6 bases). The CDR3 runs 13 residues. The germline V gene has CDR1 GTSNPN and CDR2 SVGIG (reference sequence). Trimming stripped 1 base from V and 2 bases from J, with 6 bases between. The CDR3 sequence: CAWSGQAGNTIYF. CDR3 coding DNA: TGTGCCTGGAGTGGACAGGCTGGAAACACCATATATTTT.

The CDR3 nucleotides read TGTGCCAGCAGCTTAGCGGGACAGGTCTATAATTCACCCCTCCACTTT. This sequence encodes CASSLAGQVYNSPLHF. The V gene is TRBV7-8, the J gene TRBJ1-6, with 8 bases that match TRBD1. Germline lookup yields CDR1 SGHVS and CDR2 FQNEAQ. This CDR3 is 16 amino acids long. Unmatched junction bases numbered 1, after V lost 0 bases and J lost 3 bases.

The chain joins TRBV19 to TRBJ1-2; D not certain. Germline V gives CDR1 LNHDA, CDR2 SQIVND (reference sequence). The CDR3 extends over 14 amino acids. V lost 1 base and J 4 bases, leaving 10 bases between the germline ends. The CDR3 DNA is TGTGCCAGTAGTATAGTTTCAGGAGGCTATGGCTACACCTTC. Protein product: CASSIVSGGYGYTF.

The DNA of the CDR3 is TGTGCCAGCAGCGTAGAACTAGAAGTAAACACCATATATTTT. Its translation: CASSVELEVNTIYF. V gene TRBV9 combines with J gene TRBJ1-3; no firm D call. V was clipped by 0 bases and J by 6 bases, with 10 bases between them. The CDR3 runs to 14 residues. CDR1 and CDR2 from the germline V gene are SGDLS and YYNGEE.

The chain uses TRBV6-6 and TRBJ1-5; D uncertain. Germline V gives CDR1 MNHNY, CDR2 SVGAGI (reference sequence). The CDR3 has 13 amino acids. Deletions cut 5 bases from V and 7 bases from J, with 12 bases between. In DNA, the CDR3 is TGTGCCAGCAGTGGCGACCTGAGGCAGCCCCAGCATTTT. Its translation is CASSGDLRQPQHF.

The chain carries TRBV30 and TRBJ2-3; TRBD2 agrees at 7 bases. Germline V lookup: CDR1 GTSNPN, CDR2 SVGIG (reference sequence). The trim removed 3 bases at V and 5 bases at J, leaving 2 bases unmatched. CDR3 length: 12 amino acids. CDR3 bases: TGTGCCTGGAGCGGGGAGGGAGATACGCAGTATTTT. Its protein is CAWSGEGDTQYF.

This chain joins TRBV9 and TRBJ1-2, with TRBD1 matching over 7 bases. The CDR3 sequence is 13 residues long. Germline assignment: CDR1 SGDLS and CDR2 YYNGEE. The J segment lost 8 bases and the V segment lost 0 bases, leaving 4 bases of the junction unmatched. In nucleotides, the CDR3 is TGTGCCAGCAGCGTAGAAGGGGGCTGGGGCTACACCTTC. Amino acids: CASSVEGGWGYTF.

The chain links TRBV5-1 to TRBJ1-1, with D maybe TRBD1 (6 bases). Germline CDR1 SGHRS, CDR2 YFSETQ. This CDR3 has 20 amino acids. Trimming took off 0 bases at V and 0 bases at J, with 24 bases between the two ends. The CDR3 spells CASSLAGTDQGFSMNTEAFF. As DNA, the CDR3 is TGCGCCAGCAGCTTGGCCGGGACGGACCAGGGGTTTTCCATGAACACTGAAGCTTTCTTT.

This sequence joins TRBV5-8 and TRBJ1-6; 9 bases map to TRBD1. The V segment lost 4 bases and the J segment 8 bases; nucleotides outside the gene matches: 7. The germline CDR1 and CDR2 sequences are SGHTS and YDEGEE. The CDR3 runs 15 residues. CDR3 residues: CASSTPGQGYSPLHF. In DNA form, the CDR3 reads TGTGCCAGCAGCACTCCGGGACAGGGTTATTCACCCCTCCACTTT.

The CDR3 DNA sequence: TGTGCCAGCAGTGATCCTGCGGGCTCTGGAAACACCATATATTTT. Residues: CASSDPAGSGNTIYF. The chain couples TRBV6-1 to TRBJ1-3; D gene uncertain. Per germline, CDR1 MNHNS and CDR2 SASEGT. V lost 3 bases and J 0 bases, leaving 9 bases between the germline ends. This CDR3 contains 15 residues.

The genes are TRBV7-9 and TRBJ2-2; 12 positions match TRBD2. The germline V gene encodes CDR1 SEHNR and CDR2 FQNEAQ (reference sequence). There are 15 residues in the CDR3. With 5 bases clipped from V and 7 bases from J, the junction kept 5 bases outside the gene matches. The chain's CDR3 is CASSPRTSGNGELFF. Written as DNA, the CDR3 is TGTGCCAGCAGCCCCCGGACTAGCGGGAACGGGGAGCTGTTTTTT.

In DNA, the CDR3 is TGTGCCAGCAGCCCTACTGGGAGGAACCAAGAGACCCAGTACTTC. Translating it yields CASSPTGRNQETQYF. The chain uses TRBV9 and TRBJ2-5; TRBD2 is a possible D gene (6 bases). Germline V gene data show CDR1 as SGDLS and CDR2 as YYNGEE. V lost 4 bases and J lost 0, with 13 bases in between. The CDR3 length is 15 residues.